This passage covers 27 T cell receptor beta chains from one sample sequenced in a study of blood T cell repertoires in COVID-19. Clones were read by immunoSEQ multiplex PCR, and TCRdb kept only the in-frame ones, dropping some. The sample lists over 300,000 clones, roughly 90% seen once, with 6.5% in the top ten. Sequenced: peripheral blood. These receptors all come from a man aged 18-30 years with active or convalescent COVID-19.

This clone has just one count. The chain is built from TRBV6-5 and TRBJ2-1; 11 bases are a match to TRBD2. The CDR3 is made up of 16 amino acids. V gave up 0 bases and J gave up 10 bases; unmatched junction bases: 8. Germline V lookup: CDR1 MNHEY, CDR2 SVGAGI. DNA for the CDR3: TGTGCCAGCAGTTACTCGGGTAGCGGGGGGGCTGGGGAGCAGTTCTTC. It codes for CASSYSGSGGAGEQFF.

This clone occurred once. The chain carries TRBV19 and TRBJ2-5, with TRBD1 matching over 9 bases. CDR3 size: 14 residues. In germline, CDR1 is LNHDA, CDR2 SQIVND (reference sequence). The ends lost 4 bases at V and 3 bases at J; junction bases unmatched: 3. CDR3 DNA: TGTGCCAGTAGTACTAGGACAGGGGAAGAGACCCAGTACTTC. It codes for CASSTRTGEETQYF.

The chain links TRBV2 to TRBJ1-5; D gene ambiguous. The V and J ends lost 6 bases and 2 bases respectively, with 11 bases between them. The CDR3 runs 14 residues. Germline-derived CDR1 and CDR2 are SNHLY and FYNNEI. CDR3 DNA sequence: TGTGCCAGCAGCATTGACCAGGGCAATCAGCCCCAGCATTTT. Amino acid sequence: CASSIDQGNQPQHF.

This clone was observed a handful of times. The sample holds other DNA sequences that translate to the same CDR3. This rearrangement joins TRBV19 to TRBJ1-1; maybe TRBD1 (5 bases). Trimming took 6 bases from V and 1 from J, leaving 9 bases between them. This CDR3 comprises 13 residues. Germline CDR1 LNHDA, CDR2 SQIVND (reference sequence). The CDR3 reads CASRDTENTEAFF. In DNA form, the CDR3 reads TGTGCCAGTAGGGACACAGAGAACACTGAAGCTTTCTTT.

V gene TRBV24-1 combines with J gene TRBJ2-2, with D maybe TRBD1 (6 bases). The V gene's germline CDR1 is KGHDR and CDR2 SFDVKD. The V and J ends lost 4 bases and 2 bases respectively, with 10 bases between them. This CDR3 spans 15 amino acids. CDR3: CATSDRTDNTGELFF. The CDR3 DNA is TGTGCCACCAGTGACCGGACAGACAACACCGGGGAGCTGTTTTTT.

The CDR3 DNA reads TGTGCCACCAGCAGGGGAGACAGGGGGCTTTTTCAGCCCCAGCATTTT. Encoded protein: CATSRGDRGLFQPQHF. This chain connects TRBV15 to TRBJ1-5, with 10 bases fitting TRBD1. This CDR3 has 16 residues. With 3 bases clipped from V and 6 bases from J, the junction kept 8 bases outside the gene matches. From germline, CDR1 is LNHNV and CDR2 YYDKDF (reference sequence).

The V and J genes are TRBV3-1 (or the pseudogene TRBV3-2) and TRBJ1-4; 7 nucleotides agree with TRBD1. The CDR3 is 15 residues long. From germline, CDR1 is LGHDT and CDR2 YNNKEL (reference sequence). V shed 3 bases, J shed 7 bases, and the junction held 8 bases outside the gene matches. CDR3: CASSHPTGKFEKLFF. The CDR3 DNA reads TGTGCCAGCAGCCACCCGACAGGGAAGTTTGAAAAACTGTTTTTT.

CDR3 in DNA: TGTGCCAGCAGCTTACGAATACTTAGCACAGATACGCAGTATTTT. Protein: CASSLRILSTDTQYF. The rearrangement uses TRBV7-6 and TRBJ2-3; no firm D call. The V end lost 2 bases, the J end lost 0 bases, and 9 bases lay between the germline ends. The CDR3 spans 15 residues. Germline V CDR1 and CDR2: SGHVS, FNYEAQ.

The CDR3 nucleotides read TGTGCCAGCAGCAACTGGGGGGGAAGACTCCACGAGCAGTACTTC. Its translation: CASSNWGGRLHEQYF. The genes are TRBV5-6 and TRBJ2-7, with 7 bases that match TRBD2. Trimming removed 4 bases from V and 5 bases from J; junction bases left unmatched: 12. The CDR3 length is 15 residues. CDR1 is SGHDT and CDR2 is YYEEEE in the germline V gene.

This clone appeared a few times. This chain uses TRBV4-3 with TRBJ1-5, with no clear D. The ends were cut back, 2 bases at V and 6 bases at J, with 11 bases in the middle. Germline CDR1 reads LGHNA; CDR2 reads YSLEER. This CDR3 region has 14 residues. CDR3 DNA sequence: TGCGCCAGCAGCCAAACTGGCGGAAGTCAGCCCCAGCATTTT. Its translation: CASSQTGGSQPQHF.

V gene TRBV19 combines with J gene TRBJ2-1; 9 nucleotides align to TRBD2. The CDR3 consists of 15 residues. Germline lookup yields CDR1 LNHDA and CDR2 SQIVND (reference sequence). V lost 7 bases and J lost 2; bases outside the gene matches: 6. CDR3 amino acids: CASTPSGGPYNEQFF. The CDR3 DNA reads TGTGCCAGTACCCCCAGCGGGGGGCCCTACAATGAGCAGTTCTTC.

The V gene is TRBV3-1 (or the pseudogene TRBV3-2), the J gene TRBJ2-1; 9 bases map to TRBD2. V shed 2 bases, J shed 7 bases, and the junction held 6 bases outside the gene matches. Germline V CDR1 and CDR2: LGHDT, YNNKEL (reference sequence). CDR3 length: 15 amino acids. The CDR3 region is CASSQLAGMGNEQFF. CDR3 bases: TGTGCCAGCAGCCAACTAGCGGGAATGGGTAATGAGCAGTTCTTC.

The rearrangement links TRBV7-9 to TRBJ2-1; no firm D call. This CDR3 is 12 amino acids long. Germline values: CDR1 SEHNR, CDR2 FQNEAQ (reference sequence). The ends were cut back, 5 bases at V and 8 bases at J, with 10 bases in the middle. The chain's CDR3 is CASSLTVDEQFF. Written as DNA, the CDR3 is TGTGCCAGCAGCCTTACGGTCGATGAGCAGTTCTTC. The full variable domain, in which reference TRBV7-9 and TRBJ2-1 provide the parts outside the CDR3, is DTGVSQNPRHKITKRGQNVTFRCDPISEHNRLYWYRQTLGQGPEFLTYFQNEAQLEKSRLLSDRFSAERPKGSFSTLEIQRTEQGDSAMYLCASSLTVDEQFFGPGTRLTVL.

In DNA, the CDR3 is TGTGCCAGCAGCTTAATTCGGGGTTCGGCCTACGAGCAGTACTTC. Protein sequence: CASSLIRGSAYEQYF. The genes are TRBV11-1 and TRBJ2-7, with D possibly TRBD2 on 5 matching bases. Germline values: CDR1 SGHAT, CDR2 FQDESV (reference sequence). This CDR3 region has 15 residues. The V end lost 2 bases, the J end lost 2 bases, and 13 bases lay between the germline ends.

On this clone itself: This same CDR3 is encoded by further DNA sequences in the sample. The V call is TRBV9, the J call TRBJ1-3; no clear D gene. Trimming stripped 0 bases from V and 4 bases from J, with 8 bases between. The CDR3 has 14 amino acids. The V gene's germline CDR1 is SGDLS and CDR2 YYNGEE. The CDR3 DNA is TGTGCCAGCAGCGTAGCAGGTCTGGGAAACACCATATATTTT. It translates to CASSVAGLGNTIYF.

The V gene is TRBV29-1, the J gene TRBJ1-1; 7 nucleotides align to TRBD1. CDR3 length: 13 amino acids. Germline values: CDR1 SQVTM, CDR2 ANQGSEA. The ends lost 4 bases at V and 11 bases at J; junction bases unmatched: 13. The CDR3: CSVGRRDSGFAFF. CDR3 DNA sequence: TGCAGCGTTGGGCGCCGGGACAGTGGATTCGCTTTCTTT.

The V gene is TRBV28, the J gene TRBJ1-2; D remains ambiguous. Germline CDR1 is MDHEN and CDR2 is SYDVKM. This CDR3 comprises 15 residues. V lost 4 bases, J lost 4 bases, and 16 bases lay in between. CDR3 in DNA: TGTGCCAGCAGTTCTCAGACCGGGGAATTCTATGGCTACACCTTC. This encodes CASSSQTGEFYGYTF.

DNA of the CDR3: TGTGCCAGCAGCCACAACGGGGCTGGGGCCAACGTCCTGACTTTC. As protein: CASSHNGAGANVLTF. The rearrangement links TRBV7-8 to TRBJ2-6, with a possible D match to TRBD2 (5 bases). This CDR3 region has 15 residues. The V gene's germline CDR1 is SGHVS and CDR2 FQNEAQ. The V end lost 5 bases, the J end lost 2 bases, and 10 bases lay between the germline ends.

The chain uses TRBV27 and TRBJ2-7, with D perhaps TRBD2 (6 bases). Trimming took 5 bases from V and 5 from J, leaving 19 bases between them. This CDR3 comprises 15 residues. Germline loops: CDR1 MNHEY, CDR2 SMNVEV (reference sequence). The CDR3 region is CASSQLGLAIHEQYF. For the CDR3, the DNA is TGTGCCAGCAGTCAACTCGGGCTAGCGATACACGAGCAGTACTTC.

A remark on this clone: Within the sample, other DNA sequences also encode this same CDR3. V is TRBV6-5 and J is TRBJ2-2, with D unresolved. The germline gives CDR1 MNHEY, CDR2 SVGAGI. V was shortened by 0 bases and J by 5 bases, with 7 bases between the two germline ends. The CDR3 consists of 14 residues. The CDR3 DNA reads TGTGCCAGCAGTTACTCGACCGGGACCGGGGAGCTGTTTTTT. Protein sequence: CASSYSTGTGELFF.

The gene calls are TRBV9 and TRBJ1-6, with TRBD1 identical over 9 bases. V lost 4 bases and J lost 9; bases outside the gene matches: 11. CDR1 is SGDLS, CDR2 YYNGEE, per germline. This CDR3 spans 16 amino acids. CDR3 loop: CASSKRTGEGFSPLHF. CDR3 DNA: TGTGCCAGCAGCAAACGGACAGGGGAGGGATTTTCACCCCTCCACTTT. Variable domain in full (rest from reference TRBV9 and TRBJ1-6): DSGVTQTPKHLITATGQRVTLRCSPRSGDLSVYWYQQSLDQGLQFLIQYYNGEERAKGNILERFSAQQFPDLHSELNLSSLELGDSALYFCASSKRTGEGFSPLHFGNGTRLTVT.

V is TRBV28 and J is TRBJ2-7; 7 bases are shared with TRBD1. With V trimmed by 1 base and J by 6 bases, 6 bases remained unmatched. Germline V gene data show CDR1 as MDHEN and CDR2 as SYDVKM. This CDR3 region has 14 residues. The CDR3 coding sequence is TGTGCCAGCAGTTTATCTGGACAGGTATTCGAGCAGTACTTC. Residues: CASSLSGQVFEQYF.

The count of this clone is one. The chain uses TRBV5-1 and TRBJ2-7; the match to TRBD1 covers 9 bases. This CDR3 region has 14 residues. Germline CDR1 and CDR2: SGHRS and YFSETQ. V was pared by 8 bases and J by 7 bases, with 13 bases of the junction left unmatched. The CDR3 loop reads CASTSGTGSGEQYF. In nucleotides, the CDR3 is TGCGCCAGTACCAGCGGGACAGGGTCGGGTGAGCAGTACTTC.

The V gene is TRBV7-9, the J gene TRBJ1-1; D gene unclear. Trimming shortened V by 6 bases and J by 0 bases, and 8 bases separated the two germline ends. Germline CDR1 and CDR2: SEHNR and FQNEAQ (reference sequence). The CDR3 consists of 13 residues. The CDR3 spells CASREEVNTEAFF. The CDR3 DNA is TGTGCCAGCAGGGAAGAGGTGAACACTGAAGCTTTCTTT. The full variable domain, its missing parts supplied by reference TRBV7-9 and TRBJ1-1, is DTGVSQNPRHKITKRGQNVTFRCDPISEHNRLYWYRQTLGQGPEFLTYFQNEAQLEKSRLLSDRFSAERPKGSFSTLEIQRTEQGDSAMYLCASREEVNTEAFFGQGTRLTVV.

The chain has TRBV25-1 and TRBJ2-7, with 7 bases lining up with TRBD2. This CDR3 spans 15 amino acids. CDR1 and CDR2 (germline): MGHDK, SYGVNS. Germline trimming cut 6 bases from V and 1 base from J; bases unmatched to any gene: 9. This CDR3 reads CASRGGTSLSYEQYF. In DNA, the CDR3 is TGTGCCAGCAGGGGGGGGACTTCTCTATCCTACGAGCAGTACTTC.

The table lists this clone with a count of one. The chain is built from TRBV7-3 and TRBJ2-1, with D perhaps matching TRBD2 (5 bases). The V end was cut by 1 base, the J end by 3 bases, with 16 bases between. CDR3 size: 17 residues. Germline CDR1 is SGHTA and CDR2 is FQGTGA. The CDR3 bases are TGTGCCAGCAGCTTAAACCCCGGTGACGGGGTCTACAATGAGCAGTTCTTC. Translation gives CASSLNPGDGVYNEQFF.

This CDR3 reads CASSQDTDNEQFF. The CDR3 DNA sequence: TGTGCCAGCAGCCAAGATACGGACAATGAGCAGTTCTTC. This chain uses TRBV14 with TRBJ2-1; no clear D. V was shortened by 0 bases and J by 5 bases, with 5 bases between the two germline ends. Germline CDR1 and CDR2: SGHDN and FVKESK. CDR3 length: 13 amino acids. Based on the CDR3 plus reference TRBV14 and TRBJ2-1, the full variable domain is EAGVTQFPSHSVIEKGQTVTLRCDPISGHDNLYWYRRVMGKEIKFLLHFVKESKQDESGMPNNRFLAERTGGTYSTLKVQPAELEDSGVYFCASSQDTDNEQFFGPGTRLTVL.